This T cell receptor (beta chain) was recovered during a study of cytomegalovirus exposure and HLA in healthy donors. About the study: A data release that came early held 75 million to 85 million unique TCRs from HLA-typed donors. Study results and limitations: A prior analysis recorded that most TCR beta V segments were productive about 90% or about 30% of the time. Analyses of presence and absence presupposed an approximately uniform sequencing depth across donors.

About this clone itself: Its cognate antigen is unknown.

In the PCR, 60 Vbeta and 13 Jbeta primers were used. Source study methods: It was a later analysis that counted around 85 million unique TCR beta chains, of which approximately 9.9 million were shared. Method: immunoSEQ multiplex PCR; TCRdb's copy keeps in-frame clones and lacks some. Clonal size and the V and J genes are those of that table, whereas D and trimming came from the DNA. The data hold 150,000 to 200,000 clones, with around 82% observed a single time. The specimen was PBMCs. The sequence was collected from a man in his late teens or twenties in good health and CMV-seronegative.

CDR3 bases: TGTGCCAGCAGCTTAGGTACTGCAGGGGCTGGCTACACCTTC. This codes for CASSLGTAGAGYTF. The chain carries TRBV11-2 and TRBJ1-2; D perhaps matches TRBD1 (6 bases). The germline V gene has CDR1 SGHAT and CDR2 FQNNGV. V was trimmed by 1 base and J by 7 bases, leaving 13 bases between them. The CDR3 extends over 14 amino acids. Combining the CDR3 with reference TRBV11-2 and TRBJ1-2 gives the whole variable domain EAGVAQSPRYKIIEKRQSVAFWCNPISGHATLYWYQQILGQGPKLLIQFQNNGVVDDSQLPKDRFSAERLKGVDSTLKIQPAKLEDSAVYLCASSLGTAGAGYTFGSGTRLTVV.